The 30 T cell receptor beta chains listed next were all sequenced from one sample in a study of shared clonotypes between healthy human individuals. TCRdb's copy holds only in-frame clones and misses some; the assay was immunoSEQ multiplex PCR. The profile shows a few hundred thousand clones, roughly 96% of them singletons. Naive CD8 cells lacked CD45RO and underwent positive selection for CCR7, leaving out terminally differentiated effector memory CD45RA+ cells. Material for sequencing was naive CD8+ T cells sorted from blood. The receptors originated from a woman in her twenties or thirties in good health.

The CDR3 is CSVVGASRYGYTF. The CDR3 nucleotides read TGCAGCGTTGTTGGGGCTTCTCGCTATGGCTACACCTTC. The chain couples TRBV29-1 to TRBJ1-2, with D possibly matching TRBD1 (5 bases). The V gene's germline CDR1 is SQVTM and CDR2 ANQGSEA. This CDR3 comprises 13 residues. With 4 bases removed from V and 4 bases from J, the gap between germline ends came to 13 bases.

The chain uses TRBV2 and TRBJ2-1, with 10 bases lining up with TRBD2. V lost 2 bases to trimming and J lost 5 bases; unmatched junction nucleotides: 6. The CDR3 is 16 amino acids. Looked up from germline, CDR1 is SNHLY and CDR2 is FYNNEI. The CDR3 loop is CASSELSLAGDNEQFF. CDR3 sequence (DNA): TGTGCCAGCAGTGAACTAAGTCTAGCGGGAGACAATGAGCAGTTCTTC.

This sequence joins TRBV29-1 and TRBJ2-3; 8 bases fit TRBD2. The CDR3 is 15 residues long. Germline V gives CDR1 SQVTM, CDR2 ANQGSEA. V dropped 6 bases and J dropped 5; count of bases not matched to a gene: 13. CDR3 sequence: CSVLKRSGSLDTQYF. DNA for the CDR3: TGCAGCGTGCTAAAGAGGAGCGGGAGTTTAGATACGCAGTATTTT.

The V and J genes are TRBV7-9 and TRBJ2-1; no reliable D call. Per the germline V gene, CDR1 is SEHNR and CDR2 is FQNEAQ (reference sequence). V gave up 3 bases and J gave up 7 bases, with 7 bases separating them. The CDR3 sequence is 12 residues long. The CDR3 bases are TGTGCCAGCAGCTTTAGTTTAAATGAGCAGTTCTTC. This encodes CASSFSLNEQFF.

The V gene is TRBV19, the J gene TRBJ2-7; D gene ambiguous. In germline, CDR1 is LNHDA, CDR2 SQIVND (reference sequence). The CDR3 totals 15 residues. The V gene lost 6 bases and the J gene lost 0 bases, with 15 bases spanning the gap. CDR3 amino acids: CASSAPVSSSYEQYF. The CDR3 bases are TGTGCCAGTAGCGCCCCCGTTTCTTCCTCCTACGAGCAGTACTTC.

This clone was counted once. This sequence joins TRBV6-4 and TRBJ2-7, with 10 bases fitting TRBD2. Trimming cost V 3 bases and J 6 bases; bases outside gene matches: 2. Germline CDR1 reads MRHNA; CDR2 reads SNTAGT. The CDR3 runs 13 residues. The CDR3 loop is CASSELAGAEQYF. The CDR3 DNA is TGTGCCAGCAGTGAGCTAGCGGGAGCCGAGCAGTACTTC.

This clone was detected once. The V call is TRBV7-8, the J call TRBJ1-2, with TRBD1 as a possible D gene (6 bases). The CDR3 sequence is 14 residues long. Germline V gene data show CDR1 as SGHVS and CDR2 as FQNEAQ. Trimming stripped 5 bases from V and 7 bases from J, with 17 bases between. This chain's CDR3 is CASSEQGSYPGYTF. The CDR3 DNA reads as TGTGCCAGCAGCGAACAGGGTTCGTACCCTGGCTACACCTTC.

The rearrangement joins TRBV11-3 to TRBJ2-5, with 7 bases identical to TRBD1. The last part of the DNA fits TRBJ2-7 better; the J call may be wrong. CDR1 SGHNT and CDR2 YENEEA come from the germline V gene. The CDR3 sequence is 13 residues long. This chain's CDR3 is CASSSGTVDEQYF. Written as DNA, the CDR3 is TGTGCCAGCAGCTCAGGGACAGTGGACGAGCAGTACTTC.

V usage is TRBV28 and J usage is TRBJ2-7, with 9 bases aligning to TRBD2. V shed 7 bases and J 2 bases; nucleotides not matched to a gene: 9. The CDR3 contains 15 residues. The germline gives CDR1 MDHEN, CDR2 SYDVKM. The CDR3 sequence: CASKGTIAGAYEQYF. DNA for the CDR3: TGTGCCAGCAAGGGCACTATAGCGGGAGCCTACGAGCAGTACTTC.

This clone has a single count. This chain uses TRBV7-9 with TRBJ1-2; D is unresolved. With 8 bases removed from V and 9 bases from J, the gap between germline ends came to 22 bases. From germline, CDR1 is SEHNR and CDR2 FQNEAQ (reference sequence). This CDR3 is 14 amino acids long. CDR3 protein: CASDDDWTEFSYTF. As DNA, the CDR3 is TGTGCCAGCGACGACGATTGGACGGAGTTCAGCTACACCTTC.

J is TRBJ2-1 and V is TRBV27; 8 bases align to TRBD2. The length of the CDR3 is 13 residues. Germline trimming cut 5 bases from V and 8 bases from J; bases unmatched to any gene: 5. Germline V CDR1 and CDR2: MNHEY, SMNVEV (reference sequence). As DNA, the CDR3 is TGTGCCAGCAGTCCGACTAGCGTCCATGAGCAGTTCTTC. Translating it yields CASSPTSVHEQFF.

This rearrangement joins TRBV7-8 to TRBJ1-2; 7 positions agree with TRBD1. The V and J ends lost 1 base and 3 bases, in that order; junction bases with no gene match: 14. CDR1 is SGHVS and CDR2 is FQNEAQ in the germline V gene. This CDR3 has 18 residues. This CDR3 reads CASSLVSGQKLSDYGYTF. CDR3 sequence (DNA): TGTGCCAGCAGCTTAGTGTCGGGACAGAAACTCTCAGACTATGGCTACACCTTC.

CDR3 sequence (DNA): TGTGCCACCAGCAGGGGCGGGGAGCTGTTTTTT. Encoded protein: CATSRGGELFF. The rearrangement uses TRBV15 and TRBJ2-2; D is unclear. This CDR3 has 11 amino acids. Germline loops: CDR1 LNHNV, CDR2 YYDKDF (reference sequence). Trimming shortened V by 3 bases and J by 7 bases, and 3 bases separated the two germline ends.

The V gene is TRBV9, the J gene TRBJ1-5; no firm D call. This CDR3 has 14 amino acids. Trimming removed 0 bases at V and 5 bases at J, with 9 bases between. CDR1 and CDR2 from the germline V gene are SGDLS and YYNGEE. For the CDR3, the DNA is TGTGCCAGCAGCGTAGGAAGCTCTGATCAGCCCCAGCATTTT. Protein: CASSVGSSDQPQHF.

J is TRBJ2-5 and V is TRBV25-1; D not certain. Trimming took 3 bases from V and 0 from J, leaving 5 bases between them. CDR1 is MGHDK, CDR2 SYGVNS, per germline. The CDR3 spans 13 residues. CDR3 bases: TGTGCCAGCAGTGACGTTAACCAAGAGACCCAGTACTTC. Translating it yields CASSDVNQETQYF.

The rearrangement links TRBV15 to TRBJ2-2, with a weak D call TRBD1 (6 bases). The V and J ends lost 8 bases and 4 bases respectively, with 11 bases between them. CDR3 length: 13 amino acids. CDR1 is LNHNV, CDR2 YYDKDF, per germline (reference sequence). The CDR3 reads CATSGVSTGELFF. The CDR3 DNA follows: TGTGCCACCTCAGGGGTCTCCACCGGGGAGCTGTTTTTT.

Comment on this clone: Distinct nucleotide sequences in the sample also encode this CDR3. The chain carries TRBV4-1 and TRBJ1-1, with D maybe TRBD1 (5 bases). Germline CDR1 reads MGHRA; CDR2 reads YSYEKL. V was pared by 1 base and J by 6 bases, with 12 bases between. The CDR3 contains 14 residues. CDR3 sequence: CASSQGGMGPEAFF. As DNA, the CDR3 is TGCGCCAGCAGCCAAGGGGGAATGGGACCTGAAGCTTTCTTT.

V and J are TRBV7-9 and TRBJ2-5; D gene unclear. Per the germline V gene, CDR1 is SEHNR and CDR2 is FQNEAQ (reference sequence). V was clipped by 0 bases and J by 1 base, with 6 bases between them. This CDR3 comprises 14 residues. CDR3 protein: CASSLAVVQETQYF. CDR3 nucleotides: TGTGCCAGCAGCTTAGCGGTCGTCCAAGAGACCCAGTACTTC.

The chain joins TRBV5-6 to TRBJ2-1, with D possibly being TRBD2 (5 bases). Trimming cost V 1 base and J 6 bases, with 8 bases left between them. Germline V gene sequence: CDR1 SGHDT, CDR2 YYEEEE. CDR3 length: 13 amino acids. The CDR3 spells CASSLPSSNEQFF. The CDR3, as DNA: TGTGCCAGCAGCTTGCCTAGCTCCAATGAGCAGTTCTTC.

The chain couples TRBV5-8 to TRBJ2-7, with TRBD2 identical over 8 bases. CDR3 length equals 16 residues. Germline values: CDR1 SGHTS, CDR2 YDEGEE. J gave up 0 bases and V 4 bases, and 9 bases lay outside the gene matches. The CDR3 DNA reads as TGTGCCAGCAGCCCTTTCGGCGGGGGGAGCTCCTACGAGCAGTACTTC. Residues: CASSPFGGGSSYEQYF.

J is TRBJ2-5 and V is TRBV6-5, with 10 bases aligning to TRBD1. The CDR3 has 15 residues. Germline CDR1 and CDR2: MNHEY and SVGAGI. J was trimmed by 4 bases and V by 0 bases; bases with no gene match: 2. The CDR3 loop reads CASSYSTGGIETQYF. CDR3 in DNA: TGTGCCAGCAGTTACTCGACAGGGGGCATAGAGACCCAGTACTTC.

The chain links TRBV2 to TRBJ1-1, with 8 bases aligning to TRBD1. The CDR3 runs to 13 residues. Germline V gene sequence: CDR1 SNHLY, CDR2 FYNNEI. V was pared by 9 bases and J by 1 base, with 4 bases of the junction left unmatched. The CDR3 region has the DNA TGTGCCAGGAAGGACAGGGCGAACACTGAAGCTTTCTTT. Translation gives CARKDRANTEAFF.

This chain connects TRBV28 to TRBJ2-5; 12 nucleotides agree with TRBD2. The V and J ends lost 6 bases and 5 bases, in that order; junction bases with no gene match: 10. The CDR3 has 16 amino acids. In germline, CDR1 is MDHEN, CDR2 SYDVKM. This chain's CDR3 is CASSRTSGELEETQYF. The CDR3 coding sequence is TGTGCCAGCAGCAGGACTAGCGGGGAGCTGGAGGAGACCCAGTACTTC.

V usage is TRBV10-3 and J usage is TRBJ2-7; TRBD1 aligns across 7 bases. CDR1 and CDR2 from the germline V gene are ENHRY and SYGVKD. The CDR3 loop spans 15 amino acids. After removal of 3 bases from V and 0 bases from J, the junction contained 5 bases not matched to a gene. The CDR3 nucleotides are TGTGCCATCAGTGATTGGGACAGTAGCTCCTACGAGCAGTACTTC. This translates into CAISDWDSSSYEQYF.

J is TRBJ1-3 and V is TRBV6-4, with D uncertain. The CDR3 is 16 residues long. CDR1 is MRHNA, CDR2 SNTAGT, per germline. The V end lost 6 bases, the J end lost 2 bases, and 17 bases lay between the germline ends. CDR3 sequence: CASRGFSGGPGNTIYF. In nucleotides, the CDR3 is TGTGCCAGCAGGGGCTTTTCGGGCGGACCTGGAAACACCATATATTTT.

The V gene is TRBV27, the J gene TRBJ1-2; no clear D. Germline V CDR1 and CDR2: MNHEY, SMNVEV (reference sequence). Deletions cut 2 bases from V and 7 bases from J, with 11 bases between. The CDR3 runs 13 residues. CDR3 loop: CASSLGGLAGYTF. CDR3 DNA sequence: TGTGCCAGCAGTTTAGGAGGGCTGGCTGGCTACACCTTC.

The chain has TRBV28 and TRBJ2-7, with 8 positions matching TRBD1. V shed 6 bases and J 2 bases; nucleotides not matched to a gene: 6. The CDR3 consists of 14 residues. Germline V gene data show CDR1 as MDHEN and CDR2 as SYDVKM. The CDR3 region has the DNA TGTGCCAGCAGAGCCACAGGGGGTCCCTACGAGCAGTACTTC. Translating gives CASRATGGPYEQYF.

The chain carries TRBV9 and TRBJ2-1, with no clear D. The CDR3 spans 16 residues. V lost 0 bases to trimming and J lost 0 bases, with 10 bases between them. The V gene's germline CDR1 is SGDLS and CDR2 YYNGEE. The CDR3 loop reads CASSVEGRSSYNEQFF. CDR3 DNA: TGTGCCAGCAGCGTAGAAGGGCGGAGCTCCTACAATGAGCAGTTCTTC. The full variable domain, in which reference TRBV9 and TRBJ2-1 provide the parts outside the CDR3, is DSGVTQTPKHLITATGQRVTLRCSPRSGDLSVYWYQQSLDQGLQFLIQYYNGEERAKGNILERFSAQQFPDLHSELNLSSLELGDSALYFCASSVEGRSSYNEQFFGPGTRLTVL.

The J gene is TRBJ2-3, the V gene TRBV29-1; D is perhaps TRBD2 (5 bases). V shed 7 bases and J shed 2 bases, with 13 bases lying between them. CDR3 length: 13 amino acids. From germline, CDR1 is SQVTM and CDR2 ANQGSEA. In nucleotides, the CDR3 is TGCAGCGCGACCGGGATTCTCACAGATACGCAGTATTTT. It translates to CSATGILTDTQYF.

CDR3 sequence reads: CASSEASGQGYEQYF. In DNA form, the CDR3 reads TGTGCCAGCAGTGAAGCCTCGGGACAGGGGTACGAGCAGTACTTC. The V gene is TRBV2, the J gene TRBJ2-7; 10 positions match TRBD1. The germline CDR1 and CDR2 sequences are SNHLY and FYNNEI. The CDR3 runs 15 residues. The J segment lost 4 bases and the V segment lost 0 bases, leaving 3 bases of the junction unmatched. The full variable domain, rest sourced from reference TRBV2 and TRBJ2-7, is EPEVTQTPSHQVTQMGQEVILRCVPISNHLYFYWYRQILGQKVEFLVSFYNNEISEKSEIFDDQFSVERPDGSNFTLKIRSTKLEDSAMYFCASSEASGQGYEQYFGPGTRLTVT.